Here is one T cell receptor (beta chain) with its context. The count of this clone is one. The antigen it recognizes is unknown. Base quality data are lacking; no much larger clone is found one base away. This sample was taken from a study of OX40 agonist ivuxolimab in advanced cancers. With regard to the full study: Ivuxolimab was an agonistic, fully human IgG2 monoclonal antibody directed against OX40 (CD134), a costimulatory receptor. Intravenous ivuxolimab was administered to patients every 2 weeks at six dose levels: 0.01, 0.1, 0.3, 1.5, 3 and 10 mg/kg. Of the approximately 54 patients in dose escalation, 19 had hepatocellular carcinoma, roughly 15 had melanoma, 9 had renal cell carcinoma and 9 had head and neck cancer. In the dose-escalation cohort, roughly 82% of patients were male, and the mean age was 60 years with a range of about 20 to 80. Prior anti-PD-1, anti-PD-L1 or anti-CTLA-4 therapy was permitted, and 40% of dose-escalation patients had received checkpoint inhibitors. Three dose-escalation patients achieved partial responses, one with hepatocellular carcinoma and two with cutaneous melanoma. The purpose of peripheral TCRbeta sequencing was to test whether ivuxolimab changed TCR sequence diversity and led to clonal T-cell expansion. The paper describes the monotherapy dose-escalation part (N = 52 patients) of the phase I trial of ivuxolimab. Overall results and qualifications from the work: In partial responders in the 0.1-3.0 mg/kg groups, normalized peripheral clonal expansion was found to be among the lowest, especially among CD8+ T cells. At doses of 0.1 to 3.0 mg/kg, clonal expansion of both CD4+ and CD8+ blood T cells was observed from baseline to week 6. After ivuxolimab, more expanded clones were found on average in CD8+ T cells than in CD4+ T cells. Low levels of normalized T-cell clonal expansion were also shown by some nonresponding patients. The antigen specificity of the clonally expanded peripheral T cells was not determined.

The trial excluded patients who had a history of autoimmune disease or who were on systemic immunosuppression. Peripheral blood for TCR sequencing was drawn from every dose cohort at baseline, at cycle 4 day 1 and at cycle 7 day 1. Samples were obtained from an open-label, multicenter, first-in-human phase I dose-escalation trial of ivuxolimab. Adults with locally advanced or metastatic melanoma, renal cell, hepatocellular, or head and neck squamous cell carcinoma were enrolled in the trial. CD4+ and CD8+ T cells were sorted separately from peripheral blood before TCR sequencing. Genomic DNA was isolated from the sorted cells so that the TCRbeta CDR3 region could be sequenced. The immunoSEQ Assay was used for sequencing of TCRbeta CDR3 regions. In its TCRdb copy, this immuneACCESS table keeps in-frame sequences only and misses some clones. Where compared with another copy, unresolved V genes explain less than half of these, and the others have no known cause. The sample has about 110,000 clones on record, around 93% of them singletons. The ten largest clones capture approximately 0.69% of the sample.

Taken from the germline V gene, the CDR1 and CDR2 loops are MNHEY and SVGAGI. The junction shows trimming of 6 bases on V and 0 bases on J, plus 8 bases between the germline ends. The CDR3, cysteine through phenylalanine, is 13 amino acids long. Here the CDR3 DNA is all that survives: 39 bases in frame from base 1. The sequence came from an adult with an advanced solid tumor such as melanoma, head and neck, liver or kidney cancer. The V gene is TRBV6-5 and the J gene is TRBJ1-1, with the D gene uncertain. The input for sequencing was CD4+ or CD8+ T cells sorted from blood, taken in a trial of the OX40 agonist ivuxolimab. In nucleotides, the sequence is TGTGCCAGCAGCTCCGACGTGAACACTGAAGCTTTCTTT. Translated, this is CASSSDVNTEAFF.